This T cell receptor (beta chain) was profiled in a study of blood T cell repertoires in COVID-19. For the study at large: PBMCs, B-cell-depleted T cells, or T cells provided the cDNA or gDNA that made up the material.

Germline V gene lookup returns CDR1 SQVTM and CDR2 ANQGSEA. V trimming: 4 bases; J trimming: 0 bases; junction bases outside the gene matches: 4. This CDR3 has 16 residues. Sample share makes this clone medium-sized. The method was immunoSEQ multiplex PCR; TCRdb's version includes in-frame clones alone and lacks a portion of them. The sample carries about 140,000 clones, 88% recorded once. The sequence was collected from a woman aged 50 to 60 with acute or convalescent COVID-19. The rearrangement joins TRBV29-1 to TRBJ2-7; the match to TRBD2 covers 15 bases. The sample comprised peripheral blood. DNA of the CDR3: TGCAGCGTTGGGGGACTAGCGGGGGGCCTCTCCTACGAGCAGTACTTC. Translated, it gives CSVGGLAGGLSYEQYF.